This T cell receptor beta chain was sequenced in a study of blood T cell repertoires in COVID-19. The wider study: Specimens from acute and convalescent COVID-19 originated in the United States, Italy and Spain. Sources were T cells, B-cell-depleted T cells, or PBMCs; the material itself was cDNA or gDNA.

The Seattle patients joined while their infection was active and were tracked longitudinally afterward. The V end lost 5 bases, the J end lost 7 bases, and 9 bases lay between the germline ends. This CDR3 has 11 residues. Germline V lookup: CDR1 SGHTA, CDR2 FQGNSA. Original processing notes: Reference gene primer amplification gave estimated nucleated cell counts. The method was immunoSEQ multiplex PCR; TCRdb's version includes in-frame clones alone and lacks a portion of them. The V and J calls and clone size are taken from that table; D and trimming were inferred from the DNA. This sample has roughly 390,000 clones, with around 87% found just once.

The sample taken for sequencing was peripheral blood. V is TRBV7-2 and J is TRBJ2-7, with D hard to call. This sequence was found in a woman in her thirties with COVID-19, enrolled during active disease. CDR3 DNA sequence: TGTGCCAGCAGCCCCTTTGAGGAGCAGTACTTC. This sequence encodes CASSPFEEQYF.